This entry lists 22 T cell receptor beta chains sequenced from one sample in a study of regulatory T cells in long-lasting Graves disease. Regarding time point: persistent/refractory GD, antithyroid drugs over 5 years with positive TRAb. Scientists built the TCR library using RNA that was extracted from PBMCs. Arm-PCR of CDR3 regions with iRepertoire HTBI primers generated TCR beta libraries. TCRdb reprocessed the multiplex PCR reads with MiXCR, giving one entry per CDR3 protein. Of some 340,000 distinct CDR3 sequences in the sample, 20% to 25% were seen once. The sequencing used peripheral blood mononuclear cells (PBMCs), collected when the disease was refractory, from a patient treated with antithyroid drugs. Receptors originate from a woman between 35 and 50 years old with Graves disease.

This chain connects TRBV5-4 to TRBJ2-7; D gene ambiguous. The germline gives CDR1 SGHNT, CDR2 YYREEE (reference sequence). The length of the CDR3 is 11 residues. Trimming removed 3 bases from V and 5 bases from J, with 6 bases in between. The CDR3 loop reads CASSSAHEQYF. The CDR3 DNA sequence: TGTGCCAGCAGCTCTGCTCACGAGCAGTACTTC.

The rearrangement uses TRBV7-6 and TRBJ2-2, with TRBD2 matching over 11 bases. Trimming at V came to 6 bases and at J to 3 bases, leaving 18 bases not matched to a gene. This CDR3 comprises 20 residues. Germline V gene lookup returns CDR1 SGHVS and CDR2 FNYEAQ. Here the CDR3 reads CASRNPGSSGRVWDTGELFF. The CDR3, as DNA: TGTGCCAGCAGGAATCCGGGAAGTAGCGGGAGGGTTTGGGACACCGGGGAGCTGTTTTTT.

This sequence joins TRBV12-3 or TRBV12-4 and TRBJ2-1; the match to TRBD2 covers 12 bases. CDR3 length: 16 residues. V was clipped by 5 bases and J by 7 bases; unmatched bases: 9. The CDR3 coding sequence is TGTGCCAGCAGTCCCCTACCTAGCGGGAGGGGGAATGAGCAGTTCTTC. Its protein product is CASSPLPSGRGNEQFF.

A few counts support this clonotype. The chain carries TRBV7-3 and TRBJ2-2; D may be TRBD1 or TRBD2 (5 bases each). Germline values: CDR1 SGHTA, CDR2 FQGTGA. This CDR3 comprises 17 residues. V lost 5 bases and J 1 base, leaving 17 bases between the germline ends. In DNA, the CDR3 is TGTGCCAGCAGCCTGAGGGGTTCCGGAATGAACACCGGGGAGCTGTTTTTT. Amino acids: CASSLRGSGMNTGELFF.

This clonotype occurred once. This may come from a read error, since a much larger clone is one base off. This chain connects TRBV28 to TRBJ2-7; D is ambiguous. The V end was cut by 5 bases, the J end by 3 bases, with 5 bases between. The CDR3 length is 11 residues. The germline V gene encodes CDR1 MDHEN and CDR2 SYDVKM. The CDR3 coding sequence is TGTGCCAGCAGTCGGATCTACGAGCAGTACTTC. Translated, it gives CASSRIYEQYF.

With respect to this clonotype: At one of its ends the junction is not consistent with the germline gene, which may arise from a read error. This CDR3 is CASSPPGQPYEQCF. CDR3 nucleotide sequence: TGTGCCAGCAGCCCTCCCGGACAGCCCTACGAGCAGTGCTTC. The chain couples TRBV7-9 to TRBJ2-7; weak D call: TRBD1 (6 bases). The CDR3 is 14 residues long. Per the germline V gene, CDR1 is SEHNR and CDR2 is FQNEAQ (reference sequence).

The sample holds a few counts of this clonotype. The rearrangement uses TRBV27 and TRBJ1-5; D is unclear. V dropped 8 bases and J dropped 4 bases, with 12 bases sitting between them. Germline values: CDR1 MNHEY, CDR2 SMNVEV (reference sequence). The CDR3 is 13 residues long. Written as DNA, the CDR3 is TGTGCCAGCGGAATCCGGTGGAATCAGCCCCAGCATTTT. Residues: CASGIRWNQPQHF.

This chain links TRBV5-1 with TRBJ2-7; D is unresolved. The germline V gene encodes CDR1 SGHRS and CDR2 YFSETQ. V dropped 4 bases and J dropped 2 bases, with 28 bases sitting between them. The CDR3 contains 19 residues. CDR3 residues: CASSPIIPPRKGTAYEQYF. In DNA form, the CDR3 reads TGCGCCAGCAGCCCGATCATTCCCCCGAGAAAGGGAACAGCCTACGAGCAGTACTTC.

This clonotype was seen at least ten times. The V call is TRBV27, the J call TRBJ2-5; 7 bases map to TRBD2. The germline CDR1 and CDR2 sequences are MNHEY and SMNVEV (reference sequence). J gave up 1 base and V 4 bases, and 3 bases lay outside the gene matches. There are 14 residues in the CDR3. The CDR3 protein is CASSSGLVQETQYF. The CDR3 DNA follows: TGTGCCAGCAGTTCCGGACTAGTCCAAGAGACCCAGTACTTC.

There are many counts of this clonotype. V and J are TRBV28 and TRBJ2-2; 9 bases agree with TRBD1. Germline assignment: CDR1 MDHEN and CDR2 SYDVKM. The junction had 7 bases not matched to a gene; V was cut back by 6 bases and J by 2 bases. The CDR3 totals 16 residues. In DNA, the CDR3 is TGTGCCAGCAGCCGACTGGGACAGGGTAACACCGGGGAGCTGTTTTTT. Translated, it gives CASSRLGQGNTGELFF.

In this sample, this clonotype turned up a few times. The chain combines TRBV25-1 with TRBJ2-7, with 9 bases identical to TRBD1. Germline trimming cut 2 bases from V and 7 bases from J; bases unmatched to any gene: 6. This CDR3 region has 14 residues. The germline V gene has CDR1 MGHDK and CDR2 SYGVNS. Written as DNA, the CDR3 is TGTGCCAGCAGTGAAACAGGGGGCTTGCTGGAGCAGTACTTC. It encodes CASSETGGLLEQYF.

The chain links TRBV30 to TRBJ2-2; 7 bases agree with TRBD1. Germline V gene sequence: CDR1 GTSNPN, CDR2 SVGIG (reference sequence). The length of the CDR3 is 13 residues. The trim removed 2 bases at V and 6 bases at J, leaving 3 bases unmatched. The CDR3 DNA is TGTGCCTGGAGTTGCGACAGGGCCGGGGAGCTGTTTTTT. Protein sequence: CAWSCDRAGELFF.

This clonotype occurred a few times. The chain combines TRBV15 with TRBJ2-1; 13 positions agree with TRBD2. The germline CDR1 and CDR2 sequences are LNHNV and YYDKDF (reference sequence). The CDR3 is made up of 17 amino acids. V shed 0 bases and J 6 bases; nucleotides not matched to a gene: 5. The DNA of the CDR3 is TGTGCCACCAGCAGAGATAGGACTAGCGGGAGCTTCAATGAGCAGTTCTTC. Amino acids: CATSRDRTSGSFNEQFF.

To note about this clonotype: A read error may explain this, as a much larger clone is one base away. The chain has TRBV11-2 and TRBJ2-7; D may correspond to TRBD1 or TRBD2 (6 bases each). The CDR3 contains 15 residues. Trimming removed 0 bases from V and 9 bases from J, with 18 bases in between. Germline V lookup: CDR1 SGHAT, CDR2 FQNNGV. The CDR3 loop is CASSLDLGGRGGQYF. CDR3 sequence (DNA): TGTGCCAGCAGCTTAGATCTAGGGGGGCGAGGCGGGCAGTACTTC.

This clonotype was found a few times. The CDR3 nucleotides are TGTGCCAGCAGCCCCCTAAGGAACACCGGGGAGCTGTTTTTT. It yields the protein CASSPLRNTGELFF. The V gene is TRBV12-3 or TRBV12-4, the J gene TRBJ2-2; no clear D gene. This CDR3 comprises 14 residues. The V end was cut by 6 bases, the J end by 1 base, with 9 bases between.

This chain joins TRBV28 and TRBJ2-2, with 10 bases identical to TRBD1. The CDR3 runs to 16 residues. Germline V gene sequence: CDR1 MDHEN, CDR2 SYDVKM. The V gene end was trimmed by 2 bases and the J gene end by 7 bases; junction bases not matched to a gene: 7. CDR3 bases: TGTGCCAGCAGTTTAGGCCGGACAGGGGGGATCGGGGAGCTGTTTTTT. Translating gives CASSLGRTGGIGELFF.

This clonotype showed up just a few times. This chain connects TRBV4-2 to TRBJ1-3; TRBD1 might be the D (6 bases). The CDR3 runs 15 residues. CDR1 LGHNA and CDR2 YNFKEQ come from the germline V gene. The ends were cut back, 5 bases at V and 0 bases at J, with 11 bases in the middle. Here the CDR3 reads CASSSGQNSGNTIYF. For the CDR3, the DNA is TGTGCCAGCAGCTCCGGACAGAACTCTGGAAACACCATATATTTT.

The chain links TRBV4-1 to TRBJ1-2; a weak D match, TRBD1 (5 bases). The V end was cut by 1 base, the J end by 7 bases, with 10 bases between. Germline CDR1 MGHRA, CDR2 YSYEKL. The CDR3 length is 13 residues. CDR3 sequence (DNA): TGCGCCAGCAGCCAAGCCGGAGGGGCTGGCTACACCTTC. As protein: CASSQAGGAGYTF.

This chain uses TRBV20-1 with TRBJ2-2; tentative D call: TRBD1 (6 bases). CDR1 is DFQATT, CDR2 SNEGSKA, per germline (reference sequence). The CDR3 is made up of 12 amino acids. The chain's CDR3 is CSGDKGTGELFF. CDR3 DNA sequence: TGCAGCGGGGACAAGGGCACCGGGGAGCTGTTTTTT.

Many counts were recorded for this clonotype. CDR3 loop: CASSSTGTSGNRLYEQYF. CDR3 sequence (DNA): TGTGCCAGCAGTTCCACGGGGACTAGCGGGAATAGGCTCTACGAGCAGTACTTC. This chain uses TRBV6-5 with TRBJ2-7; 13 bases are a match to TRBD2. The CDR3 loop spans 18 amino acids. V gave up 4 bases and J gave up 3 bases; unmatched junction bases: 12. Germline CDR1 reads MNHEY; CDR2 reads SVGAGI.

This clonotype was detected only a few times. V and J are TRBV5-6 and TRBJ2-7; perhaps TRBD2 as D (5 bases). This CDR3 has 12 residues. The germline V gene encodes CDR1 SGHDT and CDR2 YYEEEE. V lost 5 bases to trimming and J lost 6 bases, with 12 bases between them. CDR3 DNA: TGTGCCAGCAGACTAGGTTCGGGCGAGCAGTACTTC. Its translation: CASRLGSGEQYF. The full variable domain, completed using reference TRBV5-6 and TRBJ2-7, is DAGVTQSPTHLIKTRGQQVTLRCSPKSGHDTVSWYQQALGQGPQFIFQYYEEEERQRGNFPDRFSGHQFPNYSSELNVNALLLGDSALYLCASRLGSGEQYFGPGTRLTVT.

The chain couples TRBV27 to TRBJ1-2; the D gene is possibly TRBD1 (6 bases). Germline loops: CDR1 MNHEY, CDR2 SMNVEV (reference sequence). CDR3 size: 16 residues. With 0 bases removed from V and 8 bases from J, the gap between germline ends came to 19 bases. This chain's CDR3 is CASSLSWSAGVHGYTF. The CDR3 nucleotides are TGTGCCAGCAGTTTATCGTGGTCAGCAGGGGTACACGGCTACACCTTC.